The clone carrying this T cell receptor (beta chain) has just a few counts. This sample stems from a study of CD8+ T cells in alopecia areata. CDR3 length equals 15 residues. The germline CDR1 and CDR2 sequences are SQVTM and ANQGSEA. Germline trimming cut 6 bases from V and 0 bases from J; bases unmatched to any gene: 4. Punch biopsies of lesional scalp, plus peripheral blood, were taken from alopecia areata patients. RNA extraction and reverse transcription yielded cDNA as sequencing template. Here immunoSEQ multiplex PCR was the method, and the copy in TCRdb shows in-frame clones only, minus some. The sample shows around 250,000 clones, about 68% of them seen only once.

The chain recombines TRBV29-1 with TRBJ2-6; TRBD1 aligns across 8 bases. The sequence was obtained from a human donor with alopecia areata. Sequencing was performed on CD4+ T cells sorted from blood, taken at week 0. The CDR3 coding sequence is TGCAGCGTGGGACAGGTGATCTCTGGGGCCAACGTCCTGACTTTC. Translation gives CSVGQVISGANVLTF.